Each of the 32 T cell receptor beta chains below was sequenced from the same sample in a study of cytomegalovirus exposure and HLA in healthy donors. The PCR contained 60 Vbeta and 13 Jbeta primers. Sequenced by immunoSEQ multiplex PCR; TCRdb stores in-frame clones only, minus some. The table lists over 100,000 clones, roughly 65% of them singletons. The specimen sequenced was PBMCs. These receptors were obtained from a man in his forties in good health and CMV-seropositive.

The CDR3 protein is CASSFSGVGETQYF. The CDR3 DNA reads as TGCGCCAGCAGTTTTAGCGGGGTGGGAGAGACCCAGTACTTC. The chain carries TRBV10-1 and TRBJ2-5; 8 positions match TRBD2. The CDR3 is 14 residues long. The germline CDR1 and CDR2 sequences are WNHNN and SYGVQD (reference sequence). Trimming removed 5 bases from V and 4 bases from J; junction bases left unmatched: 6.

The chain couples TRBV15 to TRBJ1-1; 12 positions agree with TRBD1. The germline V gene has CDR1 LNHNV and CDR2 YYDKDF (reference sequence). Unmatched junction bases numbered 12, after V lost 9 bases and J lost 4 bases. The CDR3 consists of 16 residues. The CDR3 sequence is CATSRGQGALITEAFF. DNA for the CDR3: TGTGCCACGAGCCGGGGACAGGGGGCTTTAATCACTGAAGCTTTCTTT.

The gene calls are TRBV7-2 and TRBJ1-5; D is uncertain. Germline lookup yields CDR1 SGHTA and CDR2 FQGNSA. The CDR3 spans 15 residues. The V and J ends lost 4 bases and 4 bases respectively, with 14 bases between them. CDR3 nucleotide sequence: TGTGCCAGCAGCTCAAGTTTGAGTCCAAATCAGCCCCAGCATTTT. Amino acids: CASSSSLSPNQPQHF. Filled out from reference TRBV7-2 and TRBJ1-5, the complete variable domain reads GAGVSQSPSNKVTEKGKDVELRCDPISGHTALYWYRQSLGQGLEFLIYFQGNSAPDKSGLPSDRFSAERTGGSVSTLTIQRTQQEDSAVYLCASSSSLSPNQPQHFGDGTRLSIL.

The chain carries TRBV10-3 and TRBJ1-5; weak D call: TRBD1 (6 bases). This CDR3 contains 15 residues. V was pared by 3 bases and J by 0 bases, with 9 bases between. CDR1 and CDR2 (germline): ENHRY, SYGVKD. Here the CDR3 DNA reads TGTGCCATCAGTGAAAGGGACAATAGCAATCAGCCCCAGCATTTT. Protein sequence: CAISERDNSNQPQHF.

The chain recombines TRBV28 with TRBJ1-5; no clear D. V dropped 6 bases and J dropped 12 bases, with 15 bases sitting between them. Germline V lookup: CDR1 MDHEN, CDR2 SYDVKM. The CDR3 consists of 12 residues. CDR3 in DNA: TGTGCCAGCAGGCCATCGAGGGAGGTCCAGCATTTT. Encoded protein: CASRPSREVQHF. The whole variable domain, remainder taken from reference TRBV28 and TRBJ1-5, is DVKVTQSSRYLVKRTGEKVFLECVQDMDHENMFWYRQDPGLGLRLIYFSYDVKMKEKGDIPEGYSVSREKKERFSLILESASTNQTSMYLCASRPSREVQHFGDGTRLSIL.

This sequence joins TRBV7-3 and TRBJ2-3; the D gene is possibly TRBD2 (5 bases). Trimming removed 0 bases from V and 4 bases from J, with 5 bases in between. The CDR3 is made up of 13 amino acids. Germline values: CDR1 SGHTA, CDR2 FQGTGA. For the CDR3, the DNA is TGTGCCAGCAGCTTAACGAGGGCAGATACGCAGTATTTT. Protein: CASSLTRADTQYF. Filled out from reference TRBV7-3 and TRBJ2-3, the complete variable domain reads GAGVSQTPSNKVTEKGKYVELRCDPISGHTALYWYRQSLGQGPEFLIYFQGTGAADDSGLPNDRFFAVRPEGSVSTLKIQRTERGDSAVYLCASSLTRADTQYFGPGTRLTVL.

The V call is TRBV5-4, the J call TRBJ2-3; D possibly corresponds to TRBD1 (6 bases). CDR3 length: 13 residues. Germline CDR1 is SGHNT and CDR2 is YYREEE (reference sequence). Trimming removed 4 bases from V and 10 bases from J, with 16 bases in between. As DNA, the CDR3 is TGTGCCAGCAGCCCAAGACGGGACATTGCGCAGTATTTT. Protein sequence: CASSPRRDIAQYF.

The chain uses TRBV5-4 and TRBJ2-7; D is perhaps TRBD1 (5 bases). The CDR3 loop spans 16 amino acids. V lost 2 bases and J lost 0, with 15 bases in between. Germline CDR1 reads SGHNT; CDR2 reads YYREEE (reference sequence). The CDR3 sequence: CASSFTFAGISYEQYF. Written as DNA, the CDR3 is TGTGCCAGCAGCTTCACGTTTGCAGGGATCTCCTACGAGCAGTACTTC.

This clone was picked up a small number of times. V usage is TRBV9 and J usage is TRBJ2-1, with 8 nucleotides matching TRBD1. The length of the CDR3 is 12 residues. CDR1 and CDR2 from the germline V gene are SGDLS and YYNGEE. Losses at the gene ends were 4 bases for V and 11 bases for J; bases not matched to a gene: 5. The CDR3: CASSPTGVQQFF. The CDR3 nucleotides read TGTGCCAGCAGCCCGACAGGGGTACAGCAGTTCTTC. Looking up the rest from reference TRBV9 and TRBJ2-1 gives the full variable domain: DSGVTQTPKHLITATGQRVTLRCSPRSGDLSVYWYQQSLDQGLQFLIQYYNGEERAKGNILERFSAQQFPDLHSELNLSSLELGDSALYFCASSPTGVQQFFGPGTRLTVL.

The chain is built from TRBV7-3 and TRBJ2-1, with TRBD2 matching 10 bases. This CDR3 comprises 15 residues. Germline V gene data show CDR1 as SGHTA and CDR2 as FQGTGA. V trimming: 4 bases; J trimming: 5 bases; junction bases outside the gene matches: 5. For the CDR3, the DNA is TGTGCCAGCAGCTCACTAGCGGGGACTAACAATGAGCAGTTCTTC. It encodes CASSSLAGTNNEQFF. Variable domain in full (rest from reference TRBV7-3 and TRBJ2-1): GAGVSQTPSNKVTEKGKYVELRCDPISGHTALYWYRQSLGQGPEFLIYFQGTGAADDSGLPNDRFFAVRPEGSVSTLKIQRTERGDSAVYLCASSSLAGTNNEQFFGPGTRLTVL.

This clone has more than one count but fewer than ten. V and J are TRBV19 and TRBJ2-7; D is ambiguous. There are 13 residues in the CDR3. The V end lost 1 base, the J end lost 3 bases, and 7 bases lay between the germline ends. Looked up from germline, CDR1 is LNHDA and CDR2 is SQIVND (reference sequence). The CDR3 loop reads CASSIGLYYEQYF. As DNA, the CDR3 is TGTGCCAGTAGTATAGGACTTTACTACGAGCAGTACTTC.

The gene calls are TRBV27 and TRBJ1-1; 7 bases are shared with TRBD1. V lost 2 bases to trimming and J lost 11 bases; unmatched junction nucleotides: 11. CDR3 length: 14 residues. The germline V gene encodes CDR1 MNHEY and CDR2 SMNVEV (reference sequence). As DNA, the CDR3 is TGTGCCAGCAGTTTAAACCCGACAGGGACTGGTGCTTTCTTT. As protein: CASSLNPTGTGAFF.

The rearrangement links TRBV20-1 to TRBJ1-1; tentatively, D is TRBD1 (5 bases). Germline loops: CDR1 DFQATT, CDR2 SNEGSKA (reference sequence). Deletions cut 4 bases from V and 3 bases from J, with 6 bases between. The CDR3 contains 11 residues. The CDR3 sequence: CSATGYTEAFF. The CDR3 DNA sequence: TGCAGTGCTACAGGGTACACTGAAGCTTTCTTT.

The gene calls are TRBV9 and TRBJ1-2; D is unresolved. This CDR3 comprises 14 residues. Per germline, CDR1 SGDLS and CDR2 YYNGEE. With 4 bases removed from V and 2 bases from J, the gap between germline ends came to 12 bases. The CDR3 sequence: CASSTRGGNYGYTF. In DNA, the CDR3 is TGTGCCAGCAGCACCCGAGGAGGGAACTATGGCTACACCTTC. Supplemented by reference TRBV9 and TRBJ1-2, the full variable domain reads DSGVTQTPKHLITATGQRVTLRCSPRSGDLSVYWYQQSLDQGLQFLIQYYNGEERAKGNILERFSAQQFPDLHSELNLSSLELGDSALYFCASSTRGGNYGYTFGSGTRLTVV.

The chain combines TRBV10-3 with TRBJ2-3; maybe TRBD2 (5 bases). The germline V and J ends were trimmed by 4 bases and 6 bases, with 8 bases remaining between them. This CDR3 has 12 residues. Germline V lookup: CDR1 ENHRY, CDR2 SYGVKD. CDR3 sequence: CAISGGSDTQYF. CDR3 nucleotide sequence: TGTGCCATCAGTGGAGGGAGTGATACGCAGTATTTT.

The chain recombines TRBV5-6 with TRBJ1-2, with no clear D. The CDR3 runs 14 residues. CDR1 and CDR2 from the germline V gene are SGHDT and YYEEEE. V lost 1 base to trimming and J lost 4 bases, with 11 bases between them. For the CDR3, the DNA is TGTGCCAGCAGCTTGTTCAGAGGATCCTATGGCTACACCTTC. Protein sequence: CASSLFRGSYGYTF.

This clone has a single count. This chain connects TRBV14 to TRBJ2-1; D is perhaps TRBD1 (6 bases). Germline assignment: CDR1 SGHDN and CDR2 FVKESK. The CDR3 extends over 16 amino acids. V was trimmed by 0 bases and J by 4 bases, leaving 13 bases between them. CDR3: CASSQDMGADYNEQFF. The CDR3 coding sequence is TGTGCCAGCAGCCAAGATATGGGGGCAGATTACAATGAGCAGTTCTTC.

CDR3 region: CAIRGTSSTDTQYF. CDR3 in DNA: TGTGCCATCAGGGGCACCTCTAGCACAGATACGCAGTATTTT. The gene calls are TRBV10-3 and TRBJ2-3; D unclear. This CDR3 has 14 amino acids. Germline lookup yields CDR1 ENHRY and CDR2 SYGVKD. Trimming pared 6 bases from V and 0 bases from J, leaving 10 bases between.

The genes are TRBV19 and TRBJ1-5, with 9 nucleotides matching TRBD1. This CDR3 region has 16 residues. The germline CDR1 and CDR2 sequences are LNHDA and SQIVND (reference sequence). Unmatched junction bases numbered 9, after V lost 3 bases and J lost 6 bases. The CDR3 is CASSIAHGQGTQPQHF. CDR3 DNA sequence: TGTGCCAGTAGTATTGCCCACGGACAGGGGACTCAGCCCCAGCATTTT.

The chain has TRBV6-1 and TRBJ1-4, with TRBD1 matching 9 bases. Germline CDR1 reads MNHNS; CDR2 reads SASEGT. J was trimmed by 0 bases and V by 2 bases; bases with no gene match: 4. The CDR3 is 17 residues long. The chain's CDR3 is CASSEWGQGTTNEKLFF. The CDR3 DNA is TGTGCCAGCAGTGAATGGGGACAGGGCACAACTAATGAAAAACTGTTTTTT.

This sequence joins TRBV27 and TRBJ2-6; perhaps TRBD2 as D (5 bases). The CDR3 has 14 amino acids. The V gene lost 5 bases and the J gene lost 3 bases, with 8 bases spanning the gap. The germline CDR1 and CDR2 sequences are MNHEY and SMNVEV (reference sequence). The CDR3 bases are TGTGCCAGCAGTAACGGGGTTGGGGCCAACGTCCTGACTTTC. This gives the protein CASSNGVGANVLTF.

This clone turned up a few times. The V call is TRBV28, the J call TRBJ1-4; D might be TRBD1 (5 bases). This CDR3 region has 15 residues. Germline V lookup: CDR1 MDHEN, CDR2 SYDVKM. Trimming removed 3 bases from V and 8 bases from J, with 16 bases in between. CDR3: CASSLGGAVQEKLFF. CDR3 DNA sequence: TGTGCCAGCAGTTTGGGTGGGGCAGTCCAAGAAAAACTGTTTTTT.

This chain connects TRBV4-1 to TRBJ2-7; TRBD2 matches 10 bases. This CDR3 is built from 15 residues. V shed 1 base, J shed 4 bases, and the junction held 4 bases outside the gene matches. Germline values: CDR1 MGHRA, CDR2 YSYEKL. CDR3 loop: CASSQASGRAYEQYF. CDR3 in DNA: TGCGCCAGCAGCCAAGCGAGCGGGAGGGCGTACGAGCAGTACTTC.

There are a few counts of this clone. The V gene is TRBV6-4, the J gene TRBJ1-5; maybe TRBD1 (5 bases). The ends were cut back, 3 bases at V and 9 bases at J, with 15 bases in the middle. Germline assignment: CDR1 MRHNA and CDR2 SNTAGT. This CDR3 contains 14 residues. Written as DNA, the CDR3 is TGTGCCAGCAGTGAGACGACAGCTCAACCGCCCCAGCATTTT. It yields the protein CASSETTAQPPQHF.

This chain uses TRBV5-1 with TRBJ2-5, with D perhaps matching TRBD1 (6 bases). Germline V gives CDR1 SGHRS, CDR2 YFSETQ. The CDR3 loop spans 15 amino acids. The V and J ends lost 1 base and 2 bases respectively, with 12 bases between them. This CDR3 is CASSLFQGSQETQYF. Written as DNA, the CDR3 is TGCGCCAGCAGCTTGTTCCAGGGGTCTCAAGAGACCCAGTACTTC.

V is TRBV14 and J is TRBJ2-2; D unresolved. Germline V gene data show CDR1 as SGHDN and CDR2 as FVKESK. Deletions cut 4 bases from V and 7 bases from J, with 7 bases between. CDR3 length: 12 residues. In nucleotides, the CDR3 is TGTGCCAGCAGCCGACTCAGCGGGGAGCTGTTTTTT. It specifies CASSRLSGELFF.

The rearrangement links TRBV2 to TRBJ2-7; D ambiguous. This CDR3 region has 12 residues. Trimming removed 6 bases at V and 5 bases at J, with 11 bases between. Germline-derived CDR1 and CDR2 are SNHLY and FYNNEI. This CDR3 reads CASRTPGDEQYF. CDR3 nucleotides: TGTGCCAGCAGGACCCCAGGTGACGAGCAGTACTTC.

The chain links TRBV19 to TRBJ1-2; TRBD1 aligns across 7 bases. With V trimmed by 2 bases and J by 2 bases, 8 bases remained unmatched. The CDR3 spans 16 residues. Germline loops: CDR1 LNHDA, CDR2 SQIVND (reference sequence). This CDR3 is CASSILDGTVNYGYTF. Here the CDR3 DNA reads TGTGCCAGTAGTATACTTGACGGGACAGTCAACTATGGCTACACCTTC.

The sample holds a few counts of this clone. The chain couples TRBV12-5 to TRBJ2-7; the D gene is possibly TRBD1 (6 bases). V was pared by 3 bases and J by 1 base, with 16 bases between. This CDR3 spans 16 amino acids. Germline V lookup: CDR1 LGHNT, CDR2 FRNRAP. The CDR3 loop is CASGFETGRISYEQYF. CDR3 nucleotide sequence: TGTGCTAGTGGTTTTGAAACAGGGCGAATATCCTACGAGCAGTACTTC.

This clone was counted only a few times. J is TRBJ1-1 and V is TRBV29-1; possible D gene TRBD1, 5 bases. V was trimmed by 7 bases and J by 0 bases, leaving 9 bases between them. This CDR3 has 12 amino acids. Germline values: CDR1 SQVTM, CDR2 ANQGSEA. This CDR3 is CSGRDLNTEAFF. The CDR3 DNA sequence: TGCAGCGGCAGGGATCTGAACACTGAAGCTTTCTTT.

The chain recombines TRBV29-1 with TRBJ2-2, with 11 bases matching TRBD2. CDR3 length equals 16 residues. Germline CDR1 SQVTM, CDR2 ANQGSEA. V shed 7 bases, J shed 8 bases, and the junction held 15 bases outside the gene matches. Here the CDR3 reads CSALGVAGGDGGELFF. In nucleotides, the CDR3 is TGCAGCGCCCTTGGAGTAGCGGGAGGGGATGGAGGGGAGCTGTTTTTT.

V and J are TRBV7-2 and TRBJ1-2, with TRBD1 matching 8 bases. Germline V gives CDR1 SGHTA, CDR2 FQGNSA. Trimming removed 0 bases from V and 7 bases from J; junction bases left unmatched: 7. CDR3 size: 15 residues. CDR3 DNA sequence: TGTGCCAGCAGCTTAGCGATGACAGGGGATGGTGGCTACACCTTC. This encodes CASSLAMTGDGGYTF.